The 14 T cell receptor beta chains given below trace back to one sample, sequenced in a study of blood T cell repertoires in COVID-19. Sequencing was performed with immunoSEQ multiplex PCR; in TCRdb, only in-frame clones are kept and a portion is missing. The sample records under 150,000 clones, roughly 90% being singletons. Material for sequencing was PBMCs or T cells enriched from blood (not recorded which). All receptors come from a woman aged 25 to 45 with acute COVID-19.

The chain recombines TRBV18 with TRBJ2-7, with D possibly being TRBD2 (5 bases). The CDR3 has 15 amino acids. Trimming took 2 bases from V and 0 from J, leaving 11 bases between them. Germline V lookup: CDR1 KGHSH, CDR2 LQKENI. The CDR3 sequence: CASSPIEGISYEQYF. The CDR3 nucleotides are TGTGCCAGCTCACCAATAGAGGGTATCTCCTACGAGCAGTACTTC.

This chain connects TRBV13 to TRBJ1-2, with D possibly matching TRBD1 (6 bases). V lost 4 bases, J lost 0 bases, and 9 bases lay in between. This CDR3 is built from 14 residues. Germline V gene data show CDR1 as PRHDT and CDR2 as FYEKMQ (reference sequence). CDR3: CASSSRTANYGYTF. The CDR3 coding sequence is TGTGCCAGCAGCTCGAGGACAGCTAACTATGGCTACACCTTC.

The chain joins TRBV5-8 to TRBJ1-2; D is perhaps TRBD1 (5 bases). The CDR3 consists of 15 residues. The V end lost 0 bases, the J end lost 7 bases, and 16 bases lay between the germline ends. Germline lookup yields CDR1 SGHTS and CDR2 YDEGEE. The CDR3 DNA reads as TGTGCCAGCAGCTTGGGTCCCCGGGGGGTGCGTGGCTACACCTTC. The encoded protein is CASSLGPRGVRGYTF.

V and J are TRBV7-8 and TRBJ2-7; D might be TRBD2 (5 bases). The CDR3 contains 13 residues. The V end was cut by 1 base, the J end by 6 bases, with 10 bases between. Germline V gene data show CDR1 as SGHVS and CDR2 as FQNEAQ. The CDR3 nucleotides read TGTGCCAGCAGCTTAGAGCGGCTTTTCGAGCAGTACTTC. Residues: CASSLERLFEQYF.

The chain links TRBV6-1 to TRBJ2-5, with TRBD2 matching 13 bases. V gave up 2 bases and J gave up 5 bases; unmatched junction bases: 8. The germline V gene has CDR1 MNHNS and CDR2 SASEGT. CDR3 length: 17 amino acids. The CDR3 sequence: CASSERTSGRRAETQYF. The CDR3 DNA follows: TGTGCCAGCAGTGAAAGGACTAGCGGGAGAAGGGCGGAGACCCAGTACTTC.

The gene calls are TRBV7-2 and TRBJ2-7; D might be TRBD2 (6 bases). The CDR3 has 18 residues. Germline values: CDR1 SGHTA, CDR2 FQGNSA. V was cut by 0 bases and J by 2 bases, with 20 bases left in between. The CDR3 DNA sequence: TGTGCCAGCAGCTTAGCGTTTTTCGGGCTAGCGACCACCTACGAGCAGTACTTC. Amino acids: CASSLAFFGLATTYEQYF.

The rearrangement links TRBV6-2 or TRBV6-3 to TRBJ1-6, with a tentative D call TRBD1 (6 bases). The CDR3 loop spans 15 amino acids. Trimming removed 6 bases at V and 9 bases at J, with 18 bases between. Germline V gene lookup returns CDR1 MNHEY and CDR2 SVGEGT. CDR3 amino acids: CASSIGQSGSSPLHF. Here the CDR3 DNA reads TGTGCCAGCAGCATTGGACAGAGCGGTTCTTCACCCCTCCACTTT.

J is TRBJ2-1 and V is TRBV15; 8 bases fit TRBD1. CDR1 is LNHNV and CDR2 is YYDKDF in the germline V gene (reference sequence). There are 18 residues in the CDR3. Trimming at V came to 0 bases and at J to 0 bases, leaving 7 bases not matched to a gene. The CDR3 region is CATSRDLRTGFSYNEQFF. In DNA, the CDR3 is TGTGCCACCAGCAGAGATCTCCGGACAGGGTTCTCCTACAATGAGCAGTTCTTC.

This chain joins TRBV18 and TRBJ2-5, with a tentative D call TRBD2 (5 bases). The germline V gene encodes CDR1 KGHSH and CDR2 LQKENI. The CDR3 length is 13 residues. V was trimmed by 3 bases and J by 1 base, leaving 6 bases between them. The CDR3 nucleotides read TGTGCCAGCTCACCCCTAGCCCAAGAGACCCAGTACTTC. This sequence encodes CASSPLAQETQYF.

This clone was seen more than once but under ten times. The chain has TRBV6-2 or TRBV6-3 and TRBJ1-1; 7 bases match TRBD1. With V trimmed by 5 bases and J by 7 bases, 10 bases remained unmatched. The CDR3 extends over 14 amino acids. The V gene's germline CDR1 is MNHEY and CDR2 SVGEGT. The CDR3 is CASSGDSNFLEAFF. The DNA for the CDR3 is TGTGCCAGCAGTGGGGACAGCAATTTCCTTGAAGCTTTCTTT.

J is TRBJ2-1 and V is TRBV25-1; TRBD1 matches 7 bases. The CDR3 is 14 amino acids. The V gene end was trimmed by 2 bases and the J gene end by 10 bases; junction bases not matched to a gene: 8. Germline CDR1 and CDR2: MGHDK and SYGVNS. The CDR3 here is CASSEPGGSSEQFF. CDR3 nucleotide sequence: TGTGCCAGCAGTGAACCAGGGGGTTCTAGCGAGCAGTTCTTC.

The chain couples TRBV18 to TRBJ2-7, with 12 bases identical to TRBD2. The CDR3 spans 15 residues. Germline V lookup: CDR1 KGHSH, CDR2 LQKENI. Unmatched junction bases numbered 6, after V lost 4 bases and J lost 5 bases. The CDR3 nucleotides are TGTGCCAGCTCACGACTACTAGCGGGAGGCCACGAGCAGTACTTC. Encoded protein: CASSRLLAGGHEQYF.

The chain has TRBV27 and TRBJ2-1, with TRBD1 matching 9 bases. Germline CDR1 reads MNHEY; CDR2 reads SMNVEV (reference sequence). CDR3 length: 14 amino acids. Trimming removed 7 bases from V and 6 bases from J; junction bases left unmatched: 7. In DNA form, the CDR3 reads TGTGCCAGCAACAGGGGGCGCTTCGTCAATGAGCAGTTCTTC. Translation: CASNRGRFVNEQFF.

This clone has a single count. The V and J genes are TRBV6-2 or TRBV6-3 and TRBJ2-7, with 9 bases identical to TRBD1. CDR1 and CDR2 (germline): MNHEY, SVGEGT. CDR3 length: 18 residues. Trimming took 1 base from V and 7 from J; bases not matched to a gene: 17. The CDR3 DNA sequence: TGTGCCAGCAGTTACTTCTTCCCCCTCGGACAGGGGACGGGAGAGCAGTACTTC. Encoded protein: CASSYFFPLGQGTGEQYF.